This TCR beta chain was sequenced during a study of cytomegalovirus exposure and HLA in healthy donors. Findings and caveats of the study: A missense variant in DCLRE1C was later tied to TCR beta V- and J-gene trimming. Rare sequences made up most TCRs, while some public TCRs were found in many donors.

The PCR ran on 60 Vbeta and 13 Jbeta primers. Produced via immunoSEQ multiplex PCR; TCRdb's table is partial and in-frame only. The data contain about 100,000 clones, approximately 72% of them singletons. V was pared by 5 bases and J by 3 bases, with 12 bases of the junction left unmatched. The CDR3 is 16 residues long. Looked up from germline, CDR1 is MNHEY and CDR2 is SMNVEV (reference sequence). As regards this clone: The antigen is unknown.

The material sequenced was PBMCs. The TCR sequence derives from a man aged 35 to 55 in good health and CMV-seropositive. The chain combines TRBV27 with TRBJ2-7, with 8 positions matching TRBD1. The CDR3 loop is CASSSMGQVSFYEQYF. The CDR3 DNA reads TGTGCCAGCAGTAGTATGGGACAGGTATCTTTCTACGAGCAGTACTTC.